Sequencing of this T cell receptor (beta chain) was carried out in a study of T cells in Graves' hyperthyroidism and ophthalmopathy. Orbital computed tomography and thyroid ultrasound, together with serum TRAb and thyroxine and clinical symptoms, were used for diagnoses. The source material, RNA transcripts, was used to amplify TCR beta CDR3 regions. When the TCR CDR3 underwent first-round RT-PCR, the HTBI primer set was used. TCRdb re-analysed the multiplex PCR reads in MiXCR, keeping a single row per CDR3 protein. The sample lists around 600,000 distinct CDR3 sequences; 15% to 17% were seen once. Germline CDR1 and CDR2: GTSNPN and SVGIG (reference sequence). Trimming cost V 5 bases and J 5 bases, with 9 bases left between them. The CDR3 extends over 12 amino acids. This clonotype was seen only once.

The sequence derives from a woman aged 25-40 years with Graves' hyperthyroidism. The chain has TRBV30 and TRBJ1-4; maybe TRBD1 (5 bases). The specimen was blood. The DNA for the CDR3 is TGTGCCTGGGGGCAGGGAAATGAAAAACTGTTTTTT. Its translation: CAWGQGNEKLFF.